This TCR beta chain was captured in a study of PD-1 blockade in classical Hodgkin lymphoma. V gave up 3 bases and J gave up 1 base, with 6 bases separating them. The CDR3 covers 13 residues. CDR1 and CDR2 (germline): SEHNR, FQNEAQ (reference sequence). Each patient experienced a relapse that followed autologous stem cell transplantation, and brentuximab vedotin exposure varied. Measured with immunoSEQ multiplex PCR; TCRdb has only the in-frame clones, and not every one. Counted here are over 35,000 clones, over 70% occurring once; the ten biggest clones make up around 22%. V usage is TRBV7-9 and J usage is TRBJ2-5; D ambiguous. This TCR was recovered from a human donor with classical Hodgkin lymphoma. Material: peripheral blood mononuclear cells (PBMCs), obtained before the second cycle of nivolumab. The CDR3 reads CASSFLGQETQYF. As DNA, the CDR3 is TGTGCCAGCAGCTTCCTGGGCCAAGAGACCCAGTACTTC.